A selection of T cell receptor beta chains follows, all from one sample in a study of T cells in Graves' hyperthyroidism and ophthalmopathy. MiXCR, applied by TCRdb to the multiplex PCR reads, yields one record per CDR3 protein. Of over 500,000 distinct CDR3 sequences in the sample, 15% to 20% were seen once. Sequencing was carried out using blood. These receptors were obtained from a woman aged 18 to 35 with Graves' ophthalmopathy. Each CDR3 is given with its conserved first and last residue. Each record gives: V gene, J gene, clone size, D gene, CDR3 protein, CDR3 DNA. A D gene is named only where the DNA matches it firmly. For some rows the clone size is stated as once, few or many, or as a class when expanded; others skip it.

>TRBV20-1|TRBJ2-1|NA|NA
CSAGYGLPQYNEQFF
TGCAGTGCCGGATACGGGTTGCCTCAATACAATGAGCAGTTCTTC
>TRBV10-3|TRBJ1-2|NA|NA
CAISEDSNCGYTF
TGTGCCATCAGTGAGGATAGTAACTGTGGCTACACCTTC
>TRBV10-3|TRBJ1-5|NA|NA
CAISERVQPSNQPQHF
TGTGCCATCAGTGAGAGAGTTCAGCCTAGCAATCAGCCCCAGCATTTT
>TRBV27|TRBJ2-3|many|NA
CASGLRQSTDTQYF
TGTGCCAGCGGCTTAAGACAGAGCACAGATACGCAGTATTTT
>TRBV24-1|TRBJ1-3|few|NA
CATRSSSGNTIYF
TGTGCCACCCGGTCCTCCTCTGGAAACACCATATATTTT
>TRBV12-3/TRBV12-4|TRBJ1-2|many|NA
CASSFGQGFGYTF
TGTGCCAGCAGTTTTGGGCAAGGTTTTGGCTACACCTTC
>TRBV10-3|TRBJ2-3|few|TRBD2
CAISELHYSGDTDTQYF
TGTGCCATCAGTGAGTTACATTATAGCGGGGACACAGATACGCAGTATTTT
>TRBV5-5|TRBJ1-1|NA|NA
CASKSLDTEAFF
TGTGCCAGCAAAAGCCTGGACACTGAAGCTTTCTTT
>TRBV7-6|TRBJ1-2|NA|NA
CASSLGIGYGYTF
TGTGCCAGCAGCCTCGGGATTGGCTATGGCTACACCTTC
>TRBV19|TRBJ1-5|NA|NA
CASALGQAAVSPQHF
TGTGCCAGTGCCTTGGGGCAGGCCGCCGTGAGTCCCCAGCATTTT
>TRBV14|TRBJ2-3|NA|NA
CASSQLAGGTQYF
TGTGCCAGCAGCCAACTAGCAGGGGGGACGCAGTATTTT
>TRBV11-2|TRBJ1-1|many|NA
CASSLDLTGSTEAFF
TGTGCCAGCAGCTTAGATCTGACGGGTTCCACTGAAGCTTTCTTT
>TRBV3-1|TRBJ2-5|many|NA
CASSQNAPHSQETQYF
TGTGCCAGCAGCCAAAATGCTCCCCACAGCCAAGAGACCCAGTACTTC
>TRBV18|TRBJ2-3|many|NA
CASTWTEDTQYF
TGTGCCAGCACGTGGACGGAAGATACGCAGTATTTT
>TRBV28|TRBJ1-1|many|NA
CASSSGGGNTEAFF
TGTGCCAGCAGTTCGGGAGGGGGTAACACTGAAGCTTTCTTT
>TRBV15|TRBJ1-6|many|NA
CATSRAPSSPLHF
TGTGCCACCAGCAGGGCGCCATCCTCACCCCTCCACTTT
>TRBV4-1|TRBJ2-3|few|TRBD2
CASSQTYPGTSGVSTDTQYF
TGCGCCAGCAGCCAAACTTATCCCGGGACTAGCGGGGTAAGCACAGATACGCAGTATTTT
>TRBV20-1|TRBJ1-4|NA|NA
CSAGGGHTDEKLFF
TGCAGTGCGGGGGGCGGGCACACGGATGAAAAACTGTTTTTT
>TRBV28|TRBJ1-2|NA|TRBD1
CASSQDRGRTSCTYGYTF
TGTGCCAGCAGCCAAGATAGGGGGCGGACCTCTTGTACCTATGGCTACACCTTC
>TRBV3-1|TRBJ1-6|few|NA
CANHGFTYNSPLHF
TGTGCCAACCATGGGTTCACCTATAATTCACCCCTCCACTTT
>TRBV6-1|TRBJ2-7|NA|NA
CASSSGLRMGMSYEQYF
TGTGCCAGCAGTTCGGGACTGAGAATGGGGATGTCCTACGAGCAGTACTTC
>TRBV28|TRBJ1-6|NA|NA
CASSTTAGYLPYNSPLHF
TGTGCCAGCAGTACCACGGCGGGGTATTTGCCCTATAATTCACCCCTCCACTTT
>TRBV7-9|TRBJ2-3|NA|NA
CASSLYTGDTDTQYF
TGTGCCAGCAGCTTATACACCGGGGACACAGATACGCAGTATTTT
>TRBV19|TRBJ1-1|few|TRBD1
CASSAGGWATEAFF
TGTGCCAGTAGTGCAGGGGGCTGGGCCACTGAAGCTTTCTTT
>TRBV28|TRBJ1-6|few|NA
CASSPPNSPLHF
TGTGCCAGCAGCCCCCCTAATTCACCCCTCCACTTT
>TRBV12-3/TRBV12-4|TRBJ2-7|NA|TRBD2
CASSWVGTSDGEQYF
TGTGCCAGCAGTTGGGTCGGGACTAGCGACGGCGAGCAGTACTTC
>TRBV10-3|TRBJ1-1|many|NA
CAISALDRNTEAFF
TGTGCCATCAGTGCGTTAGACAGGAACACTGAAGCTTTCTTT
>TRBV6-1|TRBJ1-1|many|NA
CASRRLALSRGTEAFF
TGTGCCAGCAGACGCCTGGCTCTCTCTCGGGGCACTGAAGCTTTCTTT
>TRBV7-2|TRBJ1-6|many|NA
CASSLVSRGSYNSPLHF
TGTGCCAGCAGCTTAGTCTCTCGGGGCTCCTATAATTCACCCCTCCACTTT
>TRBV7-3|TRBJ2-3|many|TRBD1
CASSQYDRGGTDTQYF
TGTGCCAGCAGCCAATACGACAGGGGGGGTACAGATACGCAGTATTTT
>TRBV7-9|TRBJ1-5|NA|TRBD1
CASSFPGQGWEEPQHF
TGTGCCAGCAGCTTCCCGGGACAGGGCTGGGAAGAGCCCCAGCATTTT
>TRBV28|TRBJ1-1|many|NA
CASSLFIENTEAFF
TGTGCCAGCAGTTTATTCATCGAGAACACTGAAGCTTTCTTT
>TRBV7-9|TRBJ2-7|few|TRBD2
CASSLRLAGGVYEQYF
TGTGCCAGCAGCTTAAGGCTAGCGGGCGGCGTCTACGAGCAGTACTTC
>TRBV4-1|TRBJ2-1|NA|TRBD2
CASSQEPGDYGDNEQFF
TGCGCCAGCAGCCAAGAGCCCGGGGACTACGGGGACAATGAGCAGTTCTTC
>TRBV29-1|TRBJ2-1|many|TRBD2
CSVARLAGGTPYNEQFF
TGCAGCGTTGCCAGACTAGCGGGAGGGACTCCCTACAATGAGCAGTTCTTC
>TRBV12-3/TRBV12-4|TRBJ1-2|many|NA
CASTPGLGYTF
TGTGCCAGCACCCCGGGCCTTGGCTACACCTTC
>TRBV27|TRBJ1-5|few|TRBD1
CASSGYRGDPYSNQPQHF
TGTGCCAGCAGTGGCTACAGGGGGGATCCCTATAGCAATCAGCCCCAGCATTTT
>TRBV7-6|TRBJ1-2|many|NA
CATGSPGAAGYTF
TGTGCCACCGGCAGCCCTGGGGCCGCGGGCTACACCTTC
>TRBV11-2|TRBJ2-7|many|TRBD1
CASSTTGGQATYEQYF
TGTGCCAGCAGCACCACTGGGGGACAGGCGACCTACGAGCAGTACTTC
>TRBV3-1|TRBJ1-1|many|TRBD1
CASSPPGQGAAAFF
TGTGCCAGCAGCCCCCCGGGACAGGGGGCCGCAGCTTTCTTT
>TRBV18|TRBJ2-7|few|NA
CASSLKSAGTYEQYF
TGTGCCAGCTCACTAAAATCGGCAGGGACCTACGAGCAGTACTTC
>TRBV11-2|TRBJ2-1|many|TRBD2
CASSLDQQAGLGSYNEQFF
TGTGCCAGCAGCTTAGATCAACAAGCAGGACTAGGTTCCTACAATGAGCAGTTCTTC
>TRBV6-1|TRBJ1-2|many|NA
CASIDYTRTTLGGYTF
TGTGCCAGCATTGACTACACCCGGACAACACTAGGCGGCTACACCTTC
>TRBV5-1|TRBJ2-7|many|NA
CASSFSQGPRSEQYF
TGCGCCAGCAGCTTCTCACAGGGCCCTCGAAGCGAGCAGTACTTC
>TRBV6-1|TRBJ1-2|many|NA
CASSLGVRGSGDGYTF
TGTGCCAGCAGTTTGGGGGTGAGGGGATCGGGGGATGGCTACACCTTC
>TRBV7-9|TRBJ1-1|many|NA
CASRQPVNTEAFF
TGTGCCAGCAGACAGCCGGTGAACACTGAAGCTTTCTTT
>TRBV7-2|TRBJ2-7|few|TRBD1
CASSFKTGTYEQYF
TGTGCCAGCAGCTTTAAGACAGGGACCTACGAGCAGTACTTC
>TRBV5-1|TRBJ1-5|many|TRBD1
CASSLGVGGSKPQHF
TGCGCCAGCAGCTTGGGAGTAGGGGGCAGCAAGCCCCAGCATTTT
>TRBV27|TRBJ2-7|many|TRBD1
CASSLLFPGGTHEQYF
TGTGCCAGCAGTTTATTATTCCCAGGGGGCACCCACGAGCAGTACTTC
>TRBV5-1|TRBJ2-6|few|NA
CASSSAGAPGGANVLTF
TGCGCCAGCAGCTCCGCAGGGGCCCCAGGTGGGGCCAACGTCCTGACTTTC
>TRBV4-1|TRBJ2-1|NA|NA
CASSQVVRSGGREQFF
TGCGCCAGCAGCCAAGTAGTTCGGAGCGGAGGTAGGGAGCAGTTCTTC
>TRBV6-2/TRBV6-3|TRBJ2-1|NA|TRBD1
CASSLIGWTGGKSYNEQFF
TGTGCCAGCAGTTTGATTGGGTGGACAGGGGGCAAGTCCTACAATGAGCAGTTCTTC